The rows below give T cell receptor beta chains drawn from one sample of a study of CD8 T cell repertoires and HIV-1 epitope variants. Method: immunoSEQ multiplex PCR; TCRdb's copy keeps in-frame clones and lacks some. The sample contains about 90,000 clones, roughly 80% of which appear only once. The sample taken for sequencing was uncultured baseline CD8+ T cells from peripheral blood mononuclear cells (PBMCs). The receptors come from a male donor with HIV. Both conserved end residues are part of each CDR3. Fields, in order: V gene, J gene, clone size, D gene, CDR3 protein, CDR3 DNA. A D gene is named only where the DNA matches it firmly. Clone size, where shown, is once, few, many, or a class for clones that have expanded.

TRBV4-1	TRBJ1-1	-	-	CASSHDLRTTTEAFF	TGCGCCAGCAGCCACGATCTCCGCACGACCACTGAAGCTTTCTTT
TRBV27	TRBJ2-2	-	TRBD2	CASSFGGTRANTGELFF	TGTGCCAGCAGTTTTGGTGGGACTAGGGCCAACACCGGGGAGCTGTTTTTT
TRBV7-9	TRBJ1-1	-	-	CASSLEGNTEAFF	TGTGCCAGCAGCTTAGAGGGAAACACTGAAGCTTTCTTT
TRBV9	TRBJ2-2	-	-	CASSVAQGSGELFF	TGTGCCAGCAGCGTAGCTCAGGGTTCCGGGGAGCTGTTTTTT
TRBV6-5	TRBJ2-3	-	TRBD2	CATGGIIDTQYF	TGTGCCACGGGGGGGATAATAGATACGCAGTATTTT
TRBV2	TRBJ1-1	-	TRBD1	CASTTGQGALNTEAFF	TGTGCCAGCACTACCGGGCAGGGGGCCTTGAACACTGAAGCTTTCTTT
TRBV9	TRBJ2-1	-	-	CASSVGAGASYNEQFF	TGTGCCAGCAGCGTAGGGGCGGGGGCCTCCTACAATGAGCAGTTCTTC
TRBV4-3	TRBJ1-6	many	-	CASSQDLDPASGASPLHF	TGCGCCAGCAGCCAAGATCTGGATCCGGCATCGGGGGCTTCACCCCTCCACTTT
TRBV30	TRBJ1-4	-	-	CAYSGSTNEKLFF	TGTGCCTACTCAGGGTCAACTAATGAAAAACTGTTTTTT
TRBV12-2	TRBJ2-2	-	-	CASRLVCGRNTGELFF	TGTGCAAGTCGCTTAGTTTGCGGGAGAAACACCGGGGAGCTGTTTTTT
TRBV28	TRBJ2-1	once	TRBD2	CASSGGSVNEQFF	TGTGCCAGCAGCGGCGGGAGTGTCAATGAGCAGTTCTTC
TRBV5-1	TRBJ2-3	-	TRBD2	CASSLALGTRSTDTQYF	TGCGCCAGCAGCTTGGCCTTAGGGACTAGAAGCACAGATACGCAGTATTTT
TRBV7-2	TRBJ2-1	few	-	CASSLSVDEQFF	TGTGCCAGCAGCTTAAGTGTGGATGAGCAGTTCTTC
TRBV6-5	TRBJ2-1	-	TRBD2	CASSYSPSGGAREQFF	TGTGCCAGCAGTTACTCTCCTAGCGGGGGGGCCCGTGAGCAGTTCTTC
TRBV5-6	TRBJ2-7	-	-	CASSLVQGGLGEQYF	TGTGCCAGCAGCTTGGTGCAGGGTGGTTTGGGTGAGCAGTACTTC
TRBV10-2	TRBJ2-1	-	-	CASSGSSSYNEQFF	TGCGCCAGCAGTGGTTCGAGCTCCTACAATGAGCAGTTCTTC
TRBV7-2	TRBJ2-3	-	-	CASSLDPYTDTQYF	TGTGCCAGCAGCTTAGACCCATACACAGATACGCAGTATTTT
TRBV19	TRBJ1-4	-	-	CASSISPDEKLFF	TGTGCCAGTAGTATCTCGCCTGACGAAAAACTGTTTTTT
TRBV9	TRBJ1-1	medium-sized	-	CASRRGTEAFF	TGTGCCAGCCGGAGGGGGACTGAAGCTTTCTTT
TRBV19	TRBJ1-5	once	-	CASSLDKGQPQHF	TGTGCCAGTAGTTTGGACAAGGGTCAGCCCCAGCATTTT
TRBV10-1	TRBJ2-7	-	-	CASSDPSDLRSYEQYF	TGCGCCAGCAGTGACCCTTCGGATCTACGATCCTACGAGCAGTACTTC